The clone carrying this T cell receptor (beta chain) was seen only once. These data come from a study of T cell responses to AZD1222 COVID-19 vaccine. Repertoires were generated with immunoSEQ multiplex PCR, while TCRdb's copy carries only in-frame clones and drops some. Of tens of thousands of clones detected, 85% appear once; the ten largest clones hold roughly 4.5%. The receptor comes from an adult who received the AZD1222 COVID-19 vaccine. This specimen was peripheral blood, taken 28 days after the second AZD1222 dose.

The CDR3 loop reads CASSYEGGTEAFF. The CDR3 nucleotides read TGTGCCAGCAGTTACGAGGGAGGCACTGAAGCTTTCTTT. The rearrangement uses TRBV6-6 and TRBJ1-1; D ambiguous. This CDR3 region has 13 residues. V lost 2 bases and J 4 bases, leaving 8 bases between the germline ends. Germline assignment: CDR1 MNHNY and CDR2 SVGAGI (reference sequence).